One TCR beta chain is described in this entry. V shed 6 bases and J shed 8 bases, with 19 bases lying between them. Germline V lookup: CDR1 LNHDA, CDR2 SQIVND (reference sequence). CDR3 length: 14 residues. The sample belongs to a study of blood T cell repertoires in COVID-19. For the study at large: From T cells, B-cell-depleted T cells, or PBMCs came the material, which was cDNA or gDNA.

This table comes from immunoSEQ multiplex PCR, and its TCRdb copy is limited to in-frame clones, with some not included. The sample holds about 220,000 clones, about 82% seen once. The gene calls are TRBV19 and TRBJ1-2; no clear D. The clonotype comes from a woman in her sixties or seventies with COVID-19, enrolled during active disease. Sequenced material: peripheral blood. The CDR3 region has the DNA TGTGCCAGTAGGGTGAGAGGAGAATTGCGCGGCTACACCTTC. Translated: CASRVRGELRGYTF.